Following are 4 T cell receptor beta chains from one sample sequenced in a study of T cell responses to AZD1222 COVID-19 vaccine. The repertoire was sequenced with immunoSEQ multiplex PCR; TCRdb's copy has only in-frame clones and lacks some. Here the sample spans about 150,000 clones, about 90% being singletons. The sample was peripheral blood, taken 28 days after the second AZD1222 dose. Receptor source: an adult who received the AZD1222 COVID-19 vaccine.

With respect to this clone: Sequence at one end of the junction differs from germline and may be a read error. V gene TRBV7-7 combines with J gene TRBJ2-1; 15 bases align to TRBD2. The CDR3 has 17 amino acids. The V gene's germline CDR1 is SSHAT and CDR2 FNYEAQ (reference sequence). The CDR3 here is CASSLRTSGRASDEQFF. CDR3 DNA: TGTGCTAGCAGCTTAAGGACTAGCGGGAGGGCCTCGGATGAGCAGTTCTTC.

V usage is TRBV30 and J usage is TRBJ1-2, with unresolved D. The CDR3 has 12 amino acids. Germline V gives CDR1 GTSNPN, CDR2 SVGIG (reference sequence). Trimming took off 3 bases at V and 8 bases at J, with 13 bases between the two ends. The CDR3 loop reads CAWSPATSGYTF. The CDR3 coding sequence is TGTGCCTGGAGCCCGGCTACCTCGGGCTACACCTTC.

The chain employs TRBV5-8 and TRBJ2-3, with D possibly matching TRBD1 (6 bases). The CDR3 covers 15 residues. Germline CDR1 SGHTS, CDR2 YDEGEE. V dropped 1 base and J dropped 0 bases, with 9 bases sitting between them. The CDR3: CASSLFQGSTDTQYF. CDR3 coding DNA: TGTGCCAGCAGCTTGTTCCAGGGGAGCACAGATACGCAGTATTTT.

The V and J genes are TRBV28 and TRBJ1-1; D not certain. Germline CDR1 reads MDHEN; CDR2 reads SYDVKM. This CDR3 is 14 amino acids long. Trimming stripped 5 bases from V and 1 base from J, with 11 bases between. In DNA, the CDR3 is TGTGCCAGCAGTCGCAGGACGGGGAACACTGAAGCTTTCTTT. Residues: CASSRRTGNTEAFF.